The source of this TCR beta chain is a study of T cells in Graves' hyperthyroidism and ophthalmopathy. General observations from the study: It was a median about 7.1 months before onset that the model predicted ophthalmopathy.

The CDR3 is 14 residues long. Trimming stripped 0 bases from V and 1 base from J, with 6 bases between. Germline-derived CDR1 and CDR2 are SGHTA and FQGNSA. At least ten counts were recorded for this clonotype. The antigen remains unidentified. Researchers amplified the TCR beta CDR3 regions from RNA transcripts. First-round RT-PCR targeting the TCR CDR3 was performed with the HTBI primer set. TCRdb analysed the multiplex PCR reads with MiXCR anew, one entry per CDR3 protein. The data hold 650,000 to 750,000 distinct CDR3 sequences, with 13% to 15% observed a single time. This clonotype was obtained from a young woman with Graves' hyperthyroidism. Sequenced sample: blood. This chain joins TRBV7-2 and TRBJ1-2; D gene ambiguous. The CDR3 loop is CASSLASVNYGYTF. CDR3 coding DNA: TGTGCCAGCAGCTTAGCGTCCGTTAACTATGGCTACACCTTC.